The sequence of this T cell receptor beta chain was determined in a study of CD8 T cells in ankylosing spondylitis. Each TCR beta library was made by quantitative 5'-RACE that incorporated molecular barcodes. TCRdb used MiXCR to reprocess the 5' RACE reads, holding one entry per CDR3 protein. Found here are 700,000 to 850,000 distinct CDR3 sequences, 10% to 15% of them singletons; the top ten hold about 0.49%. Study-level points and caveats: Disease-linked clones bore a CD8+ phenotype and were relatively rare in peripheral blood. It was reported that disease-linked clones were significantly enriched in matched ankylosing spondylitis synovial fluid. A TCR beta motif of 8 or 9 highly homologous variants appeared characteristic of ankylosing spondylitis blood.

About this clonotype itself: Its antigen is not known.

This clonotype originated in a male donor with ankylosing spondylitis. What was sequenced was blood, either unsorted or a sorted T cell fraction (not recorded which).

The DNA for the CDR3 is TGTGCCAGCAGTCCCCCTCCCGATACGCAGTATTTT. It codes for CASSPPPDTQYF. V and J are TRBV7-9 and TRBJ2-3; D is uncertain. The CDR3 spans 12 residues. The germline CDR1 and CDR2 sequences are SEHNR and FQNEAQ (reference sequence). The germline V and J ends were trimmed by 6 bases and 6 bases, with 10 bases remaining between them.